This T cell receptor beta chain derives from a study of siplizumab effects on memory and regulatory T cells. The study's findings and limits: Siplizumab significantly lowered the alloreactive sequences that could be traced to unstimulated CD4+ memory cells.

Assayed TCR templates numbered roughly 100,000 for each sample. This table comes from immunoSEQ multiplex PCR, and its TCRdb copy is limited to in-frame clones, with some not included. The repertoire holds about 87,000 clones, with 87% as singletons. Regarding this clone: Its antigen remains unidentified.

Trimming removed 4 bases from V and 0 bases from J; junction bases left unmatched: 8. Germline lookup yields CDR1 LGHNA and CDR2 YSLEER. This CDR3 region has 18 residues. The chain recombines TRBV4-3 with TRBJ2-6, with 8 bases aligning to TRBD1. Material: Tregs sorted from blood. The TCR comes from a human donor in good health. CDR3 loop: CASSPGQGRYSGANVLTF. CDR3 DNA: TGCGCCAGCAGCCCAGGACAGGGAAGATACTCTGGGGCCAACGTCCTGACTTTC.